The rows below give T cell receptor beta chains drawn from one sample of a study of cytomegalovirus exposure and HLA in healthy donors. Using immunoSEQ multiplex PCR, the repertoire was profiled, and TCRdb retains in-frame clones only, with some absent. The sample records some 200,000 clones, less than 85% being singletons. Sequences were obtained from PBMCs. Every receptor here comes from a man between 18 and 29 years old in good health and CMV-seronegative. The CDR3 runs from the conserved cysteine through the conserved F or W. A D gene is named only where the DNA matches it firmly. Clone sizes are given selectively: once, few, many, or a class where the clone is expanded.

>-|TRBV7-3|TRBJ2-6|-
TGTGCCAGCAAGGAGAGCTCTGGGGCCAACGTCCTGACTTTC
CASKESSGANVLTF
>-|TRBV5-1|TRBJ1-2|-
TGCGCCAGCAGCTTACAGCTTAACTATGGCTACACCTTC
CASSLQLNYGYTF
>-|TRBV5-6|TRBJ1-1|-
TGTGCCAGCAGCGTAGGTCTCCCCAGGGAGAACACTGAAGCTTTCTTT
CASSVGLPRENTEAFF
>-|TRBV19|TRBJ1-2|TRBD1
TGTGCCAGTCTAGGGACAGTGAACTATGGCTACACCTTC
CASLGTVNYGYTF
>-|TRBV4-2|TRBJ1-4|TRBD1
TGTGCCAGCAGCCAAGAACCGGGACAGGGTGAAAAACTGTTTTTT
CASSQEPGQGEKLFF
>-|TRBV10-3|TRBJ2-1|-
TGTGCCATCTGTCGGGATCTAACCAATGAGCAGTTCTTC
CAICRDLTNEQFF
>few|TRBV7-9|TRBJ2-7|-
TGTGCCAGTAAACCCGCGGGACAGAGCTCCTACGAGCAGTACTTC
CASKPAGQSSYEQYF
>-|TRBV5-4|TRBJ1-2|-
TGTGCCAGCAGCCCCGGGGGAGCGTATGGCTACACCTTC
CASSPGGAYGYTF
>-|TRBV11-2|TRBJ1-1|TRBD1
TGTGCCAGCAGCGGGACAGGGGGCTTTGAAGCTTTCTTT
CASSGTGGFEAFF
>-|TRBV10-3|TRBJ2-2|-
TGTGCCATCCTTCGCGGGCGCGGGGAGCTGTTTTTT
CAILRGRGELFF
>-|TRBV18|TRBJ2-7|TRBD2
TGTGCCAGCTCCCCAAGGGAGGGTACGTACGAGCAGTACTTC
CASSPREGTYEQYF
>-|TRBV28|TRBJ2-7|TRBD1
TGTGCCAGCAGTTACGGACAGGGTTCCTCCTACGAGCAGTACTTC
CASSYGQGSSYEQYF
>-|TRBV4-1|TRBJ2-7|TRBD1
TGCGCCAGCAGCTATTTTGGACAGGGGCCCTACGAGCAGTACTTC
CASSYFGQGPYEQYF
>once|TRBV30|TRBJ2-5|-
TGTGCCTGGAGTTACACAGACCTCCAAGAGACCCAGTACTTC
CAWSYTDLQETQYF
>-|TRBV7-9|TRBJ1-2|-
TGTTCCAGCAGCCCCCGGGAGGGTCCGTATGTCTATGGCTACACCTTC
CSSSPREGPYVYGYTF
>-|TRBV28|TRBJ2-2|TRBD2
TGTGCCAGCAGTTCCGGGACTACTCTGAACACCGGGGAGCTGTTTTTT
CASSSGTTLNTGELFF
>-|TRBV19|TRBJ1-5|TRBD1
TGTGCCAGTAGTATAGGGGACCACAGGGGTGGGAGCCAGCCCCAGCATTTT
CASSIGDHRGGSQPQHF
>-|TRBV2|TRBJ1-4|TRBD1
TGTGCCAGCAGTGAAGAGGGACAGGGGAATGAAAAACTGTTTTTT
CASSEEGQGNEKLFF
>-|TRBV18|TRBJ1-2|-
TGTGCCAGCTCACCACCATGGACTGACCGTGATGGCTACACCTTC
CASSPPWTDRDGYTF
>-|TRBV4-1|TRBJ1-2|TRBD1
TGCGCCAGCAGCCAACCGACAGGGCTCAATGGCTACACCTTC
CASSQPTGLNGYTF
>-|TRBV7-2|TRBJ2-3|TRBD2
TGTGCCAGCAGCTCCCTGATGAGCGGGAGGATCGCAGATACGCAGTATTTT
CASSSLMSGRIADTQYF
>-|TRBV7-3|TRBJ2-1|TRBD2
TGTGCCAGCAGCCCTAGCGGGCCCTACAATGAGCAGTTCTTC
CASSPSGPYNEQFF
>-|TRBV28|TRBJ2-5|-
TGTGCCAGCAGATCCTGGGCGCAGGGTTATCAAGAGACCCAGTACTTC
CASRSWAQGYQETQYF
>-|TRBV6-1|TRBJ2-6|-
TGTGCCAGCAGTGAGGGGCGTTTGAGGGGGGCCAACGTCCTGACTTTC
CASSEGRLRGANVLTF
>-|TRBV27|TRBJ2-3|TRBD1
TGTGCCAGCACTCCCGCTACAGGGGGCCTTGCAGATACGCAGTATTTT
CASTPATGGLADTQYF
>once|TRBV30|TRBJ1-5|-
TGTGCCCAGGGCTGGGGCAATCAGCCCCAGCATTTT
CAQGWGNQPQHF
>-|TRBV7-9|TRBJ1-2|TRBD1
TGTGCCAGCAGCCTTGCGGGACAGCGGCCTGGCTACACCTTC
CASSLAGQRPGYTF
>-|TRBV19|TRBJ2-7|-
TGTGCCAGTAGCCCGGGACAATTGACCTACGAGCAGTACTTC
CASSPGQLTYEQYF
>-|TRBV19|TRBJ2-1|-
TGTGCCAGTAGTATAGGGAGTGGGACTCCTAGCCAGTTCTTC
CASSIGSGTPSQFF
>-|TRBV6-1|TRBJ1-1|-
TGTGCCAGCAGTGAAGCGCTTATGGGCAGGGTGAACACTGAAGCTTTCTTT
CASSEALMGRVNTEAFF
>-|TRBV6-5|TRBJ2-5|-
TGTGCCAGCAGTTCAGCGCGCGGGGGCAGGGAGACCCAGTACTTC
CASSSARGGRETQYF
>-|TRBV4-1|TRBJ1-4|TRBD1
TGCGCCAGCAGCCAGGATTACAGGGGGTCCGGTGAAAAACTGTTTTTT
CASSQDYRGSGEKLFF
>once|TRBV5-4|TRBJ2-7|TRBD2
TGTGCCAGCAGCTCCCTAGCGGGAGGGCCCATATACGAGCAGTACTTC
CASSSLAGGPIYEQYF
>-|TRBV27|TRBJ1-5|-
TGTGCCAGCAGTTCAACAGAAGGCAATCAGCCCCAGCATTTT
CASSSTEGNQPQHF
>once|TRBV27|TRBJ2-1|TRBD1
TGTGCCAGCATCCCCCGCCACAGGGGTCCCTACAATGAGCAGTTCTTC
CASIPRHRGPYNEQFF
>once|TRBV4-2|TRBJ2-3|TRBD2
TGTGCCAGCAGCCGGACTAGCGGGTTCGCTAGCACAGATACGCAGTATTTT
CASSRTSGFASTDTQYF
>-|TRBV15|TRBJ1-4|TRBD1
TGTGCCACCAGCCGAGGGTACAGGGGGGATGAAAAACTGTTTTTT
CATSRGYRGDEKLFF
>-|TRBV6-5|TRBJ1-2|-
TGTGCCAGCAGTTACCGGGGGTTCTATGGCTACACCTTC
CASSYRGFYGYTF
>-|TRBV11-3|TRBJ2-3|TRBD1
TGTGCCAGCAGCTTGTTCCCCCGACAGGGGACAGATACGCAGTATTTT
CASSLFPRQGTDTQYF
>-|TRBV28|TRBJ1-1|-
TGTGCTACTATCCAGTACCCCCTGAGGCGGATCAACACTGAAGCTTTCTTT
CATIQYPLRRINTEAFF
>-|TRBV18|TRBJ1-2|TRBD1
TGTGCCAGCTCACCACCCTCGACAGGGGGCATCTATGGCTACACCTTC
CASSPPSTGGIYGYTF
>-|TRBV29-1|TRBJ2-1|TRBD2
TGCAGCGTTGAGCGGCCAGGCGGGAGCTCCTACAATGAGCAGTTCTTC
CSVERPGGSSYNEQFF
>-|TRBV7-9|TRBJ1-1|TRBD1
TGTGCCAGCAGCTCCAGGGGGGACCGCATGAACACTGAAGCTTTCTTT
CASSSRGDRMNTEAFF
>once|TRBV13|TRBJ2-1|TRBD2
TGTGCCAGCAGCTTACGGCTAGCGGGAAGTCAGGACAATGAGCAGTTCTTC
CASSLRLAGSQDNEQFF
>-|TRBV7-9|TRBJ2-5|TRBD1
TGTGCCAGCAGCTTAATAGGTGTCCGGACAGGGTGGGAGACCCAGTACTTC
CASSLIGVRTGWETQYF